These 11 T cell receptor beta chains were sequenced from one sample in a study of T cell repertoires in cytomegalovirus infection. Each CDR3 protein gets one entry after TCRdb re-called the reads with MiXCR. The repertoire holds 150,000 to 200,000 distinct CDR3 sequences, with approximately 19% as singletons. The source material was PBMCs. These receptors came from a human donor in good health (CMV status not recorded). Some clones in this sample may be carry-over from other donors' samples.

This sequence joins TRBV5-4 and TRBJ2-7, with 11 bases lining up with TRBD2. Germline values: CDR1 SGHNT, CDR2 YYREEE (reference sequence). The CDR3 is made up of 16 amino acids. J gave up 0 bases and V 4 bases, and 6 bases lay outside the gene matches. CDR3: CASSRGTSGSSYEQYF. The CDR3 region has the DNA TGTGCCAGCAGCCGCGGGACTAGCGGCAGCTCCTACGAGCAGTACTTC.

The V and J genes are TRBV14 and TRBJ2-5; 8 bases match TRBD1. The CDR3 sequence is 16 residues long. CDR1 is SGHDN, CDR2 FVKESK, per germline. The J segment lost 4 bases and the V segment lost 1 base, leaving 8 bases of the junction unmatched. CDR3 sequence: CASSQVGQGARETQYF. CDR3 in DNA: TGTGCCAGCAGCCAAGTTGGCCAGGGGGCACGAGAGACCCAGTACTTC.

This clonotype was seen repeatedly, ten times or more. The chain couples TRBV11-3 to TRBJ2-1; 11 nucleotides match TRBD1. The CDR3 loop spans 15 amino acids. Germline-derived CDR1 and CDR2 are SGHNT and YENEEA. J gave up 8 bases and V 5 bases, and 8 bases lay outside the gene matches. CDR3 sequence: CASSRGTGGLDEQFF. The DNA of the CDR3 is TGTGCCAGCAGCAGGGGGACAGGGGGGTTGGATGAGCAGTTCTTC.

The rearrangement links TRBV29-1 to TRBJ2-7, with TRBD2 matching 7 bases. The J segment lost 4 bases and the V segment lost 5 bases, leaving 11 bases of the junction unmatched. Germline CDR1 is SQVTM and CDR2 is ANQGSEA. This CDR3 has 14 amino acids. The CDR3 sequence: CSVKVSGITYEQYF. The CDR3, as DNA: TGCAGCGTTAAGGTCAGCGGGATAACGTACGAGCAGTACTTC.

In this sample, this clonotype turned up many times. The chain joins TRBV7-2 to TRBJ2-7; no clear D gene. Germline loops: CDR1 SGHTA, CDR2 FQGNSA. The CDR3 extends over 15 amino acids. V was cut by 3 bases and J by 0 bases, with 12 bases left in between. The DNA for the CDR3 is TGTGCCAGCAGCTTCTCAGAAGGGAACTCCTACGAGCAGTACTTC. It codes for CASSFSEGNSYEQYF.

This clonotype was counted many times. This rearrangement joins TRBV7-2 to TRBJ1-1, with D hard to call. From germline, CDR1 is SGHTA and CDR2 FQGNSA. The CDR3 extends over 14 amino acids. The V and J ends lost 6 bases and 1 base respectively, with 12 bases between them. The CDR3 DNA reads TGTGCCAGCAGTCGAACCGGTAGGAACACTGAAGCTTTCTTT. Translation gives CASSRTGRNTEAFF. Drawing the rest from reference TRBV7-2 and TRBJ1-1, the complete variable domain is GAGVSQSPSNKVTEKGKDVELRCDPISGHTALYWYRQSLGQGLEFLIYFQGNSAPDKSGLPSDRFSAERTGGSVSTLTIQRTQQEDSAVYLCASSRTGRNTEAFFGQGTRLTVV.

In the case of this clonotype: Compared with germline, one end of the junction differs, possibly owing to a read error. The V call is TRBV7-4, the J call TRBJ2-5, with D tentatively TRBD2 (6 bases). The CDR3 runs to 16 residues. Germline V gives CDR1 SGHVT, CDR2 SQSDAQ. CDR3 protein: CASNLASAGSQETQYF. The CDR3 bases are TGTGCCAGCAACTTAGCTAGCGCAGGGTCGCAAGAGACCCAGTACTTC.

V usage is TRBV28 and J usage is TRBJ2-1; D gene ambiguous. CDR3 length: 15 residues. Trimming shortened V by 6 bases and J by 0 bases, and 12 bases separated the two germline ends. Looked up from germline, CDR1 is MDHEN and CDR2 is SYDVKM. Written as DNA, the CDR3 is TGTGCCAGCAGCGAGACGGTGAGCTCCTACAATGAGCAGTTCTTC. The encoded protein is CASSETVSSYNEQFF.

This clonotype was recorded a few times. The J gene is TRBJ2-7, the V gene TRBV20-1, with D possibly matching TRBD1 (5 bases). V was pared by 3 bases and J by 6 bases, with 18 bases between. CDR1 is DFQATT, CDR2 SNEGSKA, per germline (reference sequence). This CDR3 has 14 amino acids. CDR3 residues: CSASIAGPFGEQYF. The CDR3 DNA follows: TGCAGTGCTAGTATTGCAGGGCCCTTCGGCGAGCAGTACTTC.

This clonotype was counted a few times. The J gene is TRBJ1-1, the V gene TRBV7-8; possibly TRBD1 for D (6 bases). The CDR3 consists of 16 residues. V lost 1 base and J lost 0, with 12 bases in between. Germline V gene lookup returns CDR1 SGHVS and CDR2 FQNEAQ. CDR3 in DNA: TGTGCCAGCAGCTTAGTTACCCACAGGGTGAACACTGAAGCTTTCTTT. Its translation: CASSLVTHRVNTEAFF.

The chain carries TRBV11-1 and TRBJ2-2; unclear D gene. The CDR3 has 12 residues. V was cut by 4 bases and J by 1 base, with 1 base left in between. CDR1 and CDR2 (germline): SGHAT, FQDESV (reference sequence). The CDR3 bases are TGTGCCAGCAGCTGGAACACCGGGGAGCTGTTTTTT. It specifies CASSWNTGELFF.